The next 15 T cell receptor beta chains were all read from a single sample in a study of preoperative IRX-2 immunotherapy in early breast cancer. Clones were read by immunoSEQ multiplex PCR, and TCRdb kept only the in-frame ones, dropping some. The top ten clones hold 1% to 1.5% of a sample with tens of thousands of clones, 80% to 90% of them seen once. The sample's treatment: preoperative locoregional IRX-2 cytokine immunotherapy. The sample in question was lymph node tissue, obtained after IRX-2 immunotherapy. These receptors were obtained from a human donor with breast cancer.

J is TRBJ2-1 and V is TRBV6-4; 9 bases fit TRBD1. The CDR3 contains 12 residues. The germline V gene encodes CDR1 MRHNA and CDR2 SNTAGT. Germline trimming cut 5 bases from V and 15 bases from J; bases unmatched to any gene: 8. CDR3 DNA: TGTGCCAGCAGTTACATCGGACAGGGGACGTTCTTC. Protein sequence: CASSYIGQGTFF.

The chain joins TRBV5-1 to TRBJ1-1, with TRBD1 matching over 7 bases. In germline, CDR1 is SGHRS, CDR2 YFSETQ. CDR3 length: 17 amino acids. Trimming took 0 bases from V and 8 from J; bases not matched to a gene: 16. CDR3 DNA: TGCGCCAGCAGCTTGGGACTACTGACAGGGTCTAGGTGGGAAGCTTTCTTT. This encodes CASSLGLLTGSRWEAFF.

The chain recombines TRBV9 with TRBJ2-3; the D gene is possibly TRBD2 (7 bases). The germline V gene has CDR1 SGDLS and CDR2 YYNGEE. There are 15 residues in the CDR3. Trimming left V 6 bases short and J 5 bases short, with 19 bases between. The DNA of the CDR3 is TGTGCCAGCAAGCTTATAGGGGGGGCCAGAGATACGCAGTATTTT. Amino acid sequence: CASKLIGGARDTQYF.

The chain couples TRBV29-1 to TRBJ2-6; D gene ambiguous. CDR1 is SQVTM, CDR2 ANQGSEA, per germline. The CDR3 runs to 15 residues. Trimming removed 4 bases from V and 0 bases from J, with 10 bases in between. CDR3 coding DNA: TGCAGCGTTGTCCTTCAATCCTCTGGGGCCAACGTCCTGACTTTC. This sequence encodes CSVVLQSSGANVLTF.

This rearrangement joins TRBV18 to TRBJ1-2; D is possibly TRBD1 (5 bases). The length of the CDR3 is 14 residues. The V and J ends lost 6 bases and 6 bases respectively, with 17 bases between them. The germline V gene encodes CDR1 KGHSH and CDR2 LQKENI. The DNA for the CDR3 is TGTGCCAGCTCCTCTGATATACAGGATAATGGCTACACCTTC. It is translated as CASSSDIQDNGYTF.

The CDR3 DNA follows: TGTGCCAGCAGTTCTGGAACTAGCGGGGGGCTTATCACAGATACGCAGTATTTT. This gives the protein CASSSGTSGGLITDTQYF. The genes are TRBV28 and TRBJ2-3, with 12 bases that match TRBD2. Germline lookup yields CDR1 MDHEN and CDR2 SYDVKM. The trim removed 4 bases at V and 2 bases at J, leaving 10 bases unmatched. The CDR3 totals 18 residues.

V is TRBV10-3 and J is TRBJ1-1, with D unclear. CDR3 size: 14 residues. Trimming left V 0 bases short and J 5 bases short, with 10 bases between. Germline values: CDR1 ENHRY, CDR2 SYGVKD. This CDR3 is CAISESDVGTEAFF. The CDR3, as DNA: TGTGCCATCAGTGAGTCGGACGTTGGGACTGAAGCTTTCTTT.

The rearrangement uses TRBV19 and TRBJ1-2, with 8 bases matching TRBD1. V was pared by 7 bases and J by 8 bases, with 12 bases of the junction left unmatched. The CDR3 runs to 14 residues. The V gene's germline CDR1 is LNHDA and CDR2 SQIVND (reference sequence). The CDR3 DNA is TGTGCCAGTAACCCTGGACAGGGACGAAAAGGCTACACCTTC. Translated, it gives CASNPGQGRKGYTF.

The chain is built from TRBV5-1 and TRBJ2-4; D ambiguous. From germline, CDR1 is SGHRS and CDR2 YFSETQ. The CDR3 has 16 residues. V was trimmed by 7 bases and J by 8 bases, leaving 25 bases between them. The CDR3 sequence: CASPSWSVTAEDIQYF. The CDR3 DNA reads as TGCGCCAGCCCAAGCTGGTCGGTCACAGCTGAGGACATTCAGTACTTC.

This chain links TRBV6-8 with TRBJ1-3; D gene ambiguous. Germline CDR1 and CDR2: MNHGY and SAAAGT. V lost 7 bases and J lost 4, with 14 bases in between. The CDR3 runs 14 residues. The CDR3, as DNA: TGTGCCAGCATCGGCGTCGCACGAGGAAACACCATATATTTT. The encoded protein is CASIGVARGNTIYF.

The chain combines TRBV29-1 with TRBJ1-2; 9 bases line up with TRBD1. The CDR3 loop spans 13 amino acids. Trimming cost V 6 bases and J 7 bases; bases outside gene matches: 9. CDR1 and CDR2 from the germline V gene are SQVTM and ANQGSEA. The CDR3 bases are TGCAGCGTCATTACACAGGGGGCTTTTGGCTACACCTTC. The encoded protein is CSVITQGAFGYTF.

The chain has TRBV15 and TRBJ1-4, with 8 bases that match TRBD1. Germline lookup yields CDR1 LNHNV and CDR2 YYDKDF (reference sequence). The CDR3 sequence is 19 residues long. V was clipped by 4 bases and J by 0 bases; unmatched bases: 13. CDR3 sequence (DNA): TGTGCCACCAGCATCGACACTCAGGGGGCTGGGTCAACTAATGAAAAACTGTTTTTT. Translation gives CATSIDTQGAGSTNEKLFF.

This chain uses TRBV18 with TRBJ2-2; the D gene is possibly TRBD1 (6 bases). Germline CDR1 KGHSH, CDR2 LQKENI. Trimming left V 5 bases short and J 6 bases short, with 13 bases between. The CDR3 covers 14 residues. Here the CDR3 reads CASSEDTGSGELFF. The CDR3, as DNA: TGTGCCAGCTCAGAGGATACAGGGTCCGGGGAGCTGTTTTTT.

The V call is TRBV18, the J call TRBJ1-2; the match to TRBD1 covers 7 bases. J was trimmed by 2 bases and V by 5 bases; bases with no gene match: 2. CDR3 length: 13 amino acids. Germline lookup yields CDR1 KGHSH and CDR2 LQKENI. In nucleotides, the CDR3 is TGTGCCAGCTCAGCACAGGGGAACTATGGCTACACCTTC. It translates to CASSAQGNYGYTF.

V is TRBV30 and J is TRBJ1-1, with 7 bases that match TRBD1. The trim removed 0 bases at V and 9 bases at J, leaving 7 bases unmatched. Germline V gene data show CDR1 as GTSNPN and CDR2 as SVGIG (reference sequence). This CDR3 spans 13 amino acids. This CDR3 is CAWSVGQGVKAFF. For the CDR3, the DNA is TGTGCCTGGAGTGTAGGGCAGGGGGTAAAAGCTTTCTTT.